This T cell receptor (beta chain) comes out of a study of CD8 T cells in Susac syndrome. A quantity of about 0.5 to 1 ug RNA underwent reverse transcription using random hexamers. TCRdb reanalysed the immunoSEQ multiplex PCR reads using MiXCR and keeps one entry per CDR3 protein. This table holds 120,000 to 150,000 distinct CDR3 sequences, around 94% found once. As to this clonotype: Its antigen is unidentified.

Study conclusions and caveats: The study recognized that the number of individuals in its TCR sequencing and HLA analysis was relatively small.

The sample was CD4+ T cells from PBMCs. The source of this sequence is a human donor in good health.

CDR3 sequence: CASSLRDNEQYF. CDR3 bases: TGTGCCAGCAGCTTAAGAGATAACGAGCAGTACTTC. The rearrangement links TRBV7-6 to TRBJ2-7; D ambiguous. Looked up from germline, CDR1 is SGHVS and CDR2 is FNYEAQ. The germline V and J ends were trimmed by 2 bases and 5 bases, with 7 bases remaining between them. The CDR3 is 12 amino acids.